This TCR beta chain stems from a study of naive and memory T cell subsets. The beta constant-region primer was an equimolar mix of two oligonucleotides covering TRBC1 and TRBC2. TCRdb ran MiXCR on the UMI-ligation and nested PCR reads and lists one entry per CDR3 protein. Of about 85,000 distinct CDR3 sequences in the sample, about an eighth were seen once. Cells stained for CD3, CD4, CD8, CD45RA, CD27 and viability were sorted into four CD45RA/CD27 subsets. About this clonotype itself: Its antigen is unidentified.

Study-wide points: Clonotypes here are unpaired alpha or beta chain sequences. Expression changes during T cell differentiation may affect RNA-based TCR counts. From naive to CM, EM and EMRA, diversity decreased and Gini increased.

The CDR3 has 15 amino acids. V lost 2 bases and J 2 bases, leaving 12 bases between the germline ends. Germline V gene data show CDR1 as SGHRS and CDR2 as YFSETQ. Sequencing input: central memory CD4+ T cells from blood. The chain joins TRBV5-1 to TRBJ2-3; D assignment may be TRBD1 or TRBD2 (5 bases each). The receptor was isolated from a human donor in good health. The CDR3 DNA is TGCGCCAGCAGCTTAAGGGACCGCGTCACAGATACGCAGTATTTT. Its translation is CASSLRDRVTDTQYF. Filled out from reference TRBV5-1 and TRBJ2-3, the complete variable domain reads KAGVTQTPRYLIKTRGQQVTLSCSPISGHRSVSWYQQTPGQGLQFLFEYFSETQRNKGNFPGRFSGRQFSNSRSEMNVSTLELGDSALYLCASSLRDRVTDTQYFGPGTRLTVL.